The rows below give T cell receptor beta chains drawn from one sample of a study of identical twins. TCRdb reprocessed the 5' RACE reads with MiXCR, giving one entry per CDR3 protein. Of about 470,000 distinct CDR3 sequences in the sample, 20% to 25% were seen once. Separately, the same data were catalogued under a study of T cells expressing NK-cell markers.

The material sequenced was CD4+ T cells sorted from blood. These receptors all stem from a woman aged 18-29 years in good health. Both conserved end residues are part of each CDR3. A D gene is named only where the DNA matches it firmly. A clone size is listed for some rows: how often the clone was seen (once, few, many), or a class if it is expanded.

V gene	J gene	D gene	clone size	CDR3 DNA	CDR3 protein
TRBV20-1	TRBJ2-1	TRBD2	.	TGCAGTGCCCAGCGGGAGGGCAATGAGCAGTTCTTC	CSAQREGNEQFF
TRBV29-1	TRBJ2-6	.	few	TGCAGCGTTGAAGGGGTGACTTCCTCTGGGGCCAACGTCCTGACTTTC	CSVEGVTSSGANVLTF
TRBV9	TRBJ1-3	.	.	TGTGCCAGCAGCGTTAAAGGAACCAAAAACACCATATATTTT	CASSVKGTKNTIYF
TRBV5-1	TRBJ2-1	.	many	TGCGCCAGCAGCTTGCTTCCCTCCTACAATGAGCAGTTCTTC	CASSLLPSYNEQFF
TRBV5-6	TRBJ2-3	.	few	TGTGCCAGCAGCTTGGGACCGCCCGCAGATACGCAGTATTTT	CASSLGPPADTQYF
TRBV12-3/TRBV12-4	TRBJ2-7	.	.	TGTGCCAGCAGTTTTTGGGAAGAGCAGTACTTC	CASSFWEEQYF
TRBV10-1	TRBJ2-5	.	few	TGCGCCAGCAGTGACAGGGTTCAAGAGACCCAGTACTTC	CASSDRVQETQYF
TRBV2	TRBJ2-1	.	.	TGTGCCAGCACCCGGGGTAGGCAACTCTTC	CASTRGRQLF
TRBV5-1	TRBJ2-3	.	.	TGCGCCAGCAGCTTGGATTGGCGGGTTAGCACAGATACGCAGTATTTT	CASSLDWRVSTDTQYF
TRBV10-3	TRBJ2-1	TRBD2	many	TGTGCCATCAGAACTAGCGCGAGCTCCTACAATGAGCAGTTCTTC	CAIRTSASSYNEQFF
TRBV12-3/TRBV12-4	TRBJ2-7	.	few	TGTGCCAGCAGTTTCCGGTACTCCTACGAGCAGTACTTC	CASSFRYSYEQYF
TRBV14	TRBJ1-1	.	.	TGTGCCAGCAGCCAAGATAGGACATACCCTTTCTTT	CASSQDRTYPFF
TRBV18	TRBJ2-3	TRBD2	.	TGTGCCAGCTCACCACGGAGCGGGAGATCTAGCACAGATACGCAGTATTTT	CASSPRSGRSSTDTQYF
TRBV5-5	TRBJ2-7	.	few	TGTGCCAGCAGCCACTTCGGACGGACCTACGAGCAGTACTTC	CASSHFGRTYEQYF
TRBV6-5	TRBJ2-1	.	few	TGTGCCAGCAGTTCCCCTTCCGTAGCGACCCGCTCCTACAATGAGCAGTTCTTC	CASSSPSVATRSYNEQFF
TRBV20-1	TRBJ2-7	TRBD1	few	TGCAGTGCTGTCCCCATTTTGGGACAGGCGGCGGGCTACGAGCAGTACTTC	CSAVPILGQAAGYEQYF
TRBV2	TRBJ1-5	TRBD1	.	TGTGCCAGCCGGCAGGGGGGTAGCAATCAGCCCCAGCATTTT	CASRQGGSNQPQHF
TRBV2	TRBJ2-1	.	.	TGTGCCAGCAGGGACGGACACCCGATCTACAATGAGCAGTTCTTC	CASRDGHPIYNEQFF
TRBV27	TRBJ2-1	TRBD1	few	TGTGCCAGCACCAATAGACAGGGACCCTACAATGAGCAGTTCTTC	CASTNRQGPYNEQFF
TRBV20-1	TRBJ2-1	.	.	TGCAGTGCTAGTCGGTACAATGAGCAGTTCTTC	CSASRYNEQFF
TRBV5-1	TRBJ2-7	.	few	TGCGCCAGCAGCTTGGGGCGCGTTGGGGAAGAGCAGTACTTC	CASSLGRVGEEQYF
TRBV21-1	TRBJ2-5	.	.	TGTGCCAGCAGCAAAGCGGCTAGGGAGGAGACCCAGTACTTC	CASSKAAREETQYF
TRBV6-6	TRBJ1-1	.	.	TGTGCCACGGGTCGGGACGACACTGAAGCTTTCTTT	CATGRDDTEAFF
TRBV12-3/TRBV12-4	TRBJ2-2	.	many	TGTGCCAGCGAGGTGACGAACACCGGGGAGCTGTTTTTT	CASEVTNTGELFF
TRBV11-2	TRBJ2-3	TRBD2	.	TGTGCCAGCAGCTTCCACTCCCAGCGGGGGGACCGCACAGATACGCAGTATTTT	CASSFHSQRGDRTDTQYF
TRBV4-3	TRBJ2-7	.	.	TGCGCCAGCAGCCAAGATCTTGGAGGGGCCTACGAGCAGTACTTC	CASSQDLGGAYEQYF
TRBV3-1	TRBJ2-3	TRBD2	.	TGTGCCAGCCATACTAGCGGGAGCACAGATACGCAGTATTTT	CASHTSGSTDTQYF
TRBV5-1	TRBJ2-2	.	.	TGCGCCAGCAGCTCCGAATCTGCTGGGGAGCTGTTTTTT	CASSSESAGELFF
TRBV12-3/TRBV12-4	TRBJ2-4	.	few	TGTGCCAGCAGTTTTTTCCACAAAAACATTCAGTACTTC	CASSFFHKNIQYF
TRBV18	TRBJ1-1	.	.	TGTGCCAGCTCACCACAGGAAGGGAATGAAGCTTTCTTT	CASSPQEGNEAFF
TRBV20-1	TRBJ2-1	.	.	TGCAGTGCTTTGAAAAACAATGAGCAGTTCTTC	CSALKNNEQFF
TRBV11-2	TRBJ2-7	.	.	TGTGCCAGCAGCTACATGTCCGGGACAAGAGGCTACGAGCAGTACTTC	CASSYMSGTRGYEQYF
TRBV2	TRBJ2-6	TRBD2	few	TGTGCCAGCAGCCACGCGGGTGGTAGCGGGAGGTTCTATGGGGCCAACGTCCTGACTTTC	CASSHAGGSGRFYGANVLTF
TRBV18	TRBJ2-1	.	few	TGTGCCAGCTCAACCCTGGGAGAATACAATGAGCAGTTCTTC	CASSTLGEYNEQFF
TRBV10-3	TRBJ1-1	.	.	TGTGCCATCAGTGACGTTACTGAAGCTTTCTTT	CAISDVTEAFF
TRBV18	TRBJ2-7	.	.	TGTGCCAGCTCACCACAAACCAACGAGCAGTACTTC	CASSPQTNEQYF
TRBV11-2	TRBJ2-3	.	.	TGTGCCAGCAGCCCCCTTGGGGGAGGAACAGATACGCAGTATTTT	CASSPLGGGTDTQYF
TRBV14	TRBJ2-3	.	.	TGTGCCAGCAGCCAAAGATTGGGGGCTTTCGGTGATACGCAGTATTTT	CASSQRLGAFGDTQYF
TRBV6-5	TRBJ1-1	.	.	TGTGCCAGCATTTCGGGTCCGAACACTGAAGCTTTCTTT	CASISGPNTEAFF
TRBV5-1	TRBJ2-2	.	.	TGCGCCAGCAGCTTGGCAAGCGGGGAGCTGTTTTTT	CASSLASGELFF
TRBV3-1	TRBJ2-7	TRBD2	.	TGTGCCAGCAGCCCGGGGGGAGGGTTCTACGAGCAGTACTTC	CASSPGGGFYEQYF
TRBV11-2	TRBJ2-3	TRBD2	few	TGTGCCAGCAGCTTGGGACTACTCGACGGGACAGATACGCAGTATTTT	CASSLGLLDGTDTQYF